The entry below gives a single T cell receptor beta chain sequence along with its context. This sample is drawn from a study of blood T cell repertoires in COVID-19. Study in general: Samples of COVID-19 (acute and convalescent) were obtained from the United States, Italy and Spain.

The CDR3 runs to 11 residues. Losses at the gene ends were 8 bases for V and 7 bases for J; bases not matched to a gene: 4. In germline, CDR1 is MNHEY, CDR2 SMNVEV (reference sequence). In the authors' methods: Amplified reference gene primers provided the basis for estimating nucleated cell counts. Sequenced by immunoSEQ multiplex PCR; TCRdb stores in-frame clones only, minus some. For V, J and clone size, that table is used; D and trimming come from the DNA. The sample yields some 210,000 clones, around 82% seen once. The sample comprised peripheral blood. The chain couples TRBV27 to TRBJ2-7; 8 nucleotides match TRBD2. This clonotype was obtained from a man aged 50 to 59 with active or convalescent COVID-19. The CDR3 is CASGAGGEQYF. The CDR3 bases are TGTGCCAGCGGGGCGGGAGGAGAGCAGTACTTC.